This T cell receptor beta chain was identified during a study of T-cell reconstitution after alpha-beta-depleted transplantation in children. As it was prepared, the TCRbeta library received unique molecular identifiers. TCRdb reanalysed the PCR reads using MiXCR and keeps one entry per CDR3 protein. This sample carries approximately 640,000 distinct CDR3 sequences, approximately 17% of them seen once, and the ten largest clones take 1.1%. Ten or more counts support this clonotype. The CDR3 covers 15 residues. The V end lost 1 base, the J end lost 4 bases, and 13 bases lay between the germline ends. Germline lookup yields CDR1 MGHDK and CDR2 SYGVNS.

Sequenced material: PBMCs from the stem cell graft donor, taken from the stem cell graft. The sequence derives from a human donor who donated a stem cell graft to a child with acute myeloid leukemia. The chain has TRBV25-1 and TRBJ2-5; TRBD1 might be the D (6 bases). The DNA of the CDR3 is TGTGCCAGCAGTGAATTGAGGGGGAAGGGAGAGACCCAGTACTTC. Protein product: CASSELRGKGETQYF. Drawing the rest from reference TRBV25-1 and TRBJ2-5, the complete variable domain is EADIYQTPRYLVIGTGKKITLECSQTMGHDKMYWYQQDPGMELHLIHYSYGVNSTEKGDLSSESTVSRIRTEHFPLTLESARPSHTSQYLCASSELRGKGETQYFGPGTRLLVL.